The 20 T cell receptor beta chains given below trace back to one sample, sequenced in a study of cytomegalovirus exposure and HLA in healthy donors. Here immunoSEQ multiplex PCR was the method, and the copy in TCRdb shows in-frame clones only, minus some. In the table there are 89,000 or so clones, 90% to 95% of which are singletons. The sequencing input was PBMCs. The receptors come from a woman aged 30 to 39 in good health and CMV-seropositive.

V gene TRBV5-4 combines with J gene TRBJ1-4, with 9 bases identical to TRBD1. V lost 4 bases to trimming and J lost 8 bases; unmatched junction nucleotides: 3. The CDR3 has 13 amino acids. CDR1 and CDR2 from the germline V gene are SGHNT and YYREEE (reference sequence). The CDR3: CASSTDRGEKLFF. As DNA, the CDR3 is TGTGCCAGCAGCACGGACAGGGGCGAAAAACTGTTTTTT.

This clone is deemed medium-sized. CDR3 DNA sequence: TGTGCCAGCAGTGAACTAGAGGGCGGTGGAAACACCATATATTTT. It yields the protein CASSELEGGGNTIYF. The gene calls are TRBV6-1 and TRBJ1-3, with D unresolved. The CDR3 totals 15 residues. Trimming left V 2 bases short and J 3 bases short, with 11 bases between. Germline CDR1 is MNHNS and CDR2 is SASEGT.

This chain joins TRBV6-6 and TRBJ2-1, with D possibly matching TRBD1 (5 bases). CDR1 is MNHNY, CDR2 SVGAGI, per germline (reference sequence). The CDR3 sequence is 15 residues long. Trimming took off 5 bases at V and 2 bases at J, with 13 bases between the two ends. The CDR3 region is CASSSRLGAYNEQFF. CDR3 DNA: TGTGCCAGCAGTAGCCGGTTAGGGGCCTACAATGAGCAGTTCTTC.

J is TRBJ1-2 and V is TRBV29-1, with TRBD1 matching 7 bases. CDR3 length equals 12 residues. J was trimmed by 6 bases and V by 6 bases; bases with no gene match: 7. Germline V CDR1 and CDR2: SQVTM, ANQGSEA. The DNA of the CDR3 is TGCAGCGTAAACAGGGGTACGAATGGCTACACCTTC. Its translation: CSVNRGTNGYTF.

The chain couples TRBV28 to TRBJ1-2, with 10 nucleotides matching TRBD1. This CDR3 is 12 amino acids long. V was pared by 10 bases and J by 8 bases, with 7 bases of the junction left unmatched. Germline V gives CDR1 MDHEN, CDR2 SYDVKM. This CDR3 reads CAIRDRGQGYTF. The DNA for the CDR3 is TGTGCCATACGAGACAGGGGGCAGGGCTACACCTTC.

This clone was recorded only once. The J gene is TRBJ1-4, the V gene TRBV7-3; no clear D gene. The germline gives CDR1 SGHTA, CDR2 FQGTGA. This CDR3 has 15 residues. V was pared by 0 bases and J by 8 bases, with 13 bases between. DNA of the CDR3: TGTGCCAGCAGCTTAACCGCGGGGTCGGGGGAAAAACTGTTTTTT. Its protein is CASSLTAGSGEKLFF.

The chain employs TRBV19 and TRBJ2-7; 11 positions agree with TRBD2. The V gene's germline CDR1 is LNHDA and CDR2 SQIVND (reference sequence). This CDR3 contains 15 residues. V was pared by 5 bases and J by 2 bases, with 5 bases of the junction left unmatched. The CDR3 sequence: CASSETSGRTYEQYF. CDR3 bases: TGTGCCAGTAGTGAAACTAGCGGGAGAACCTACGAGCAGTACTTC.

The chain has TRBV5-4 and TRBJ2-2, with TRBD2 matching over 8 bases. V was clipped by 0 bases and J by 1 base; unmatched bases: 5. The CDR3 is 17 amino acids. The V gene's germline CDR1 is SGHNT and CDR2 YYREEE (reference sequence). CDR3 protein: CASSLASGSKNTGELFF. The CDR3 DNA reads TGTGCCAGCAGCTTGGCCAGCGGGAGTAAGAACACCGGGGAGCTGTTTTTT.

This rearrangement joins TRBV27 to TRBJ2-7; 8 nucleotides match TRBD2. Germline V gene data show CDR1 as MNHEY and CDR2 as SMNVEV (reference sequence). This CDR3 comprises 14 residues. J gave up 2 bases and V 7 bases, and 7 bases lay outside the gene matches. The CDR3 loop is CASTPGLGAYEQYF. The CDR3 coding sequence is TGTGCCAGCACGCCGGGACTAGGAGCCTACGAGCAGTACTTC.

The chain joins TRBV10-1 to TRBJ2-1; TRBD2 matches at 12 bases. Germline V gives CDR1 WNHNN, CDR2 SYGVQD (reference sequence). This CDR3 is 16 amino acids long. V dropped 4 bases and J dropped 3; count of bases not matched to a gene: 4. The CDR3 bases are TGCGCCAGCAGTGGGACTAGCGGGGCTTACTACAATGAGCAGTTCTTC. It encodes CASSGTSGAYYNEQFF.

The V and J genes are TRBV4-1 and TRBJ2-7, with 7 bases that match TRBD2. J was trimmed by 2 bases and V by 1 base; bases with no gene match: 2. The V gene's germline CDR1 is MGHRA and CDR2 YSYEKL. CDR3 size: 14 residues. CDR3 in amino acids: CASSQVSGTYEQYF. CDR3 nucleotides: TGCGCCAGCAGCCAAGTGAGCGGGACCTACGAGCAGTACTTC.

The CDR3 bases are TGTGCCAGCAGCTTAGGGGTTGGACTAGCGGGAGGAGAAAGCACAGATACGCAGTATTTT. Translated, it gives CASSLGVGLAGGESTDTQYF. This chain uses TRBV11-3 with TRBJ2-3; 14 bases match TRBD2. The trim removed 1 base at V and 0 bases at J, leaving 9 bases unmatched. Per germline, CDR1 SGHNT and CDR2 YENEEA. This CDR3 region has 20 residues.

This clone was seen a few times. The chain links TRBV19 to TRBJ2-5; D is undetermined. The length of the CDR3 is 13 residues. Germline assignment: CDR1 LNHDA and CDR2 SQIVND (reference sequence). V was cut by 5 bases and J by 2 bases, with 9 bases left in between. DNA for the CDR3: TGTGCCAGTAGTCCCTCTCCTCAAGAGACCCAGTACTTC. Residues: CASSPSPQETQYF.

The chain links TRBV1 to TRBJ1-5; TRBD1 was called by the table and not checked on the DNA. TRBV1 is recorded as a pseudogene. The CDR3 extends over 17 amino acids. Here the CDR3 DNA reads TGCACCAGCAGCCAAGCAAAGGGGGCGAGTAGCAATCAGCCCCAGCATTTT. Translated, it gives CTSSQAKGASSNQPQHF.

The chain has TRBV5-6 and TRBJ2-1; 8 bases match TRBD2. V trimming: 1 base; J trimming: 8 bases; junction bases outside the gene matches: 8. Germline values: CDR1 SGHDT, CDR2 YYEEEE. This CDR3 comprises 15 residues. CDR3 coding DNA: TGTGCCAGCAGCTTGACGGGAGGGCCGTTTTATGAGCAGTTCTTC. Its translation is CASSLTGGPFYEQFF. Full variable domain (missing parts from reference TRBV5-6 and TRBJ2-1): DAGVTQSPTHLIKTRGQQVTLRCSPKSGHDTVSWYQQALGQGPQFIFQYYEEEERQRGNFPDRFSGHQFPNYSSELNVNALLLGDSALYLCASSLTGGPFYEQFFGPGTRLTVL.

V gene TRBV19 combines with J gene TRBJ1-5; 9 bases fit TRBD1. V was pared by 3 bases and J by 0 bases, with 3 bases of the junction left unmatched. Looked up from germline, CDR1 is LNHDA and CDR2 is SQIVND (reference sequence). The CDR3 has 16 amino acids. In DNA, the CDR3 is TGTGCCAGTAGTATTGGGACAGGGTATAGCAATCAGCCCCAGCATTTT. It encodes CASSIGTGYSNQPQHF.

This clone appeared once. The chain has TRBV27 and TRBJ2-3; D not resolved. Germline CDR1 is MNHEY and CDR2 is SMNVEV (reference sequence). The CDR3 contains 14 residues. Trimming shortened V by 2 bases and J by 5 bases, and 11 bases separated the two germline ends. The CDR3 spells CASSLRRSRDTQYF. Here the CDR3 DNA reads TGTGCCAGCAGTTTACGGCGGTCGAGAGATACGCAGTATTTT.

This chain joins TRBV7-2 and TRBJ2-5; no clear D gene. Germline V gene data show CDR1 as SGHTA and CDR2 as FQGNSA. Trimming removed 1 base from V and 4 bases from J, with 16 bases in between. The CDR3 has 16 amino acids. The CDR3 sequence: CASSLGPSGSRETQYF. CDR3 nucleotides: TGTGCCAGCAGCTTAGGCCCAAGTGGTAGTCGAGAGACCCAGTACTTC.

The chain uses TRBV30 and TRBJ1-2; no firm D call. V lost 3 bases, J lost 4 bases, and 15 bases lay in between. CDR1 is GTSNPN and CDR2 is SVGIG in the germline V gene (reference sequence). The CDR3 loop spans 14 amino acids. In DNA, the CDR3 is TGTGCCTGGAGGAACTTGCTAACCCCCTATGGCTACACCTTC. It specifies CAWRNLLTPYGYTF.

This chain connects TRBV28 to TRBJ1-2; 8 bases are shared with TRBD1. V shed 4 bases, J shed 2 bases, and the junction held 9 bases outside the gene matches. CDR3 length equals 16 residues. Germline values: CDR1 MDHEN, CDR2 SYDVKM. In DNA, the CDR3 is TGTGCCAGCAGTTCCCCCGGGGACAGGAGAAACTATGGCTACACCTTC. Its translation: CASSSPGDRRNYGYTF.